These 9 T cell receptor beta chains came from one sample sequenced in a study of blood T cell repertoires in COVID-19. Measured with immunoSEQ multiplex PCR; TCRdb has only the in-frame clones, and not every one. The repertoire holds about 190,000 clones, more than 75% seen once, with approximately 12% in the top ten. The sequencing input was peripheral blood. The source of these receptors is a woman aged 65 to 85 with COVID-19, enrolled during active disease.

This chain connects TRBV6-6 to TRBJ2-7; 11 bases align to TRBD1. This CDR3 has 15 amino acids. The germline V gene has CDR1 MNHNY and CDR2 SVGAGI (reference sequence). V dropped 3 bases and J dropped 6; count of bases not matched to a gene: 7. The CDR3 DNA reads TGTGCCAGCAGTTATAGGGGACAGGGGGGGACCGAGCAGTACTTC. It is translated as CASSYRGQGGTEQYF.

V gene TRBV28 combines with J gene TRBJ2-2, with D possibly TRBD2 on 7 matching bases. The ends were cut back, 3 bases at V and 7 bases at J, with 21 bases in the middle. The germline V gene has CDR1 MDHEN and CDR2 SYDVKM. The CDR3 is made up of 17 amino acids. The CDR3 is CASSLGGAGDFHGELFF. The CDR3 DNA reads TGTGCCAGCAGTTTGGGGGGGGCCGGCGACTTCCACGGGGAGCTGTTTTTT.

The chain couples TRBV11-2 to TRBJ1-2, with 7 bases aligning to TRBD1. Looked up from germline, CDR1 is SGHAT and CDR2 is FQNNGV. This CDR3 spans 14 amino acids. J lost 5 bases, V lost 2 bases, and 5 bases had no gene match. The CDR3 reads CASSLRTGPYGYTF. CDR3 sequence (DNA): TGTGCCAGCAGCTTAAGGACAGGCCCTTATGGCTACACCTTC.

In DNA, the CDR3 is TGTGCCAGCAGTTTGGGCGGGGGTCGGTACGAGCAGTACTTC. The encoded protein is CASSLGGGRYEQYF. V is TRBV28 and J is TRBJ2-7; the match to TRBD2 covers 7 bases. There are 14 residues in the CDR3. Germline-derived CDR1 and CDR2 are MDHEN and SYDVKM. V was clipped by 3 bases and J by 4 bases; unmatched bases: 6.

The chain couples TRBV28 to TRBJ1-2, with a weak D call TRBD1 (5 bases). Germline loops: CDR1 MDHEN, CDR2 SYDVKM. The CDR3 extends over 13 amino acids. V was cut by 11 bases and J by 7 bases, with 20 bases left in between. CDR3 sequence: CAYMRNGGGGYTF. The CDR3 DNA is TGTGCCTACATGAGAAACGGGGGAGGTGGCTACACCTTC.

CDR3 DNA sequence: TGTGCCAGCTCACCGACAACTAGCGGACTGAACAATGAGCAGTTCTTC. This sequence encodes CASSPTTSGLNNEQFF. The chain couples TRBV18 to TRBJ2-1; 8 nucleotides align to TRBD2. The germline gives CDR1 KGHSH, CDR2 LQKENI. This CDR3 is built from 16 residues. The trim removed 3 bases at V and 5 bases at J, leaving 9 bases unmatched.

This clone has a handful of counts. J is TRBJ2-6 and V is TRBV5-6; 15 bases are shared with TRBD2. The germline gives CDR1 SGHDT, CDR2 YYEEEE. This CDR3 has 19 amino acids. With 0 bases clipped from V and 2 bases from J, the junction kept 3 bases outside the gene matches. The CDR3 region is CASSLVGLAGGAGANVLTF. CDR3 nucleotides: TGTGCCAGCAGCTTGGTAGGACTAGCGGGAGGGGCTGGGGCCAACGTCCTGACTTTC.

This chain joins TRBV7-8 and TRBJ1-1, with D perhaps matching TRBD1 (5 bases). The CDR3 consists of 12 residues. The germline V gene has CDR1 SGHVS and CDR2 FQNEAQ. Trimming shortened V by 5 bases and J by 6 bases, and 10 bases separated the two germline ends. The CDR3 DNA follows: TGTGCCAGCAGCCTGGACATACCTGAAGCTTTCTTT. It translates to CASSLDIPEAFF. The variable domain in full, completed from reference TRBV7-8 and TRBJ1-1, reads GAGVSQSPRYKVAKRGQDVALRCDPISGHVSLFWYQQALGQGPEFLTYFQNEAQLDKSGLPSDRFFAERPEGSVSTLKIQRTQQEDSAVYLCASSLDIPEAFFGQGTRLTVV.

The CDR3 here is CASSLVAGQNQPQHF. In nucleotides, the CDR3 is TGTGCCAGCAGCTTAGTCGCAGGGCAGAATCAGCCCCAGCATTTT. The chain recombines TRBV7-2 with TRBJ1-5, with a possible D match to TRBD1 (5 bases). The CDR3 consists of 15 residues. Germline V CDR1 and CDR2: SGHTA, FQGNSA. Trimming took off 1 base at V and 4 bases at J, with 11 bases between the two ends.